This T cell receptor (beta chain) was recovered during a study of blood T cells in healthy people across ages (dated by TCRdb to between 2015 and 2017). Context from the whole study: In model experiments, roughly one uniquely barcoded TCR beta cDNA molecule per two T cells was captured by template switching. Age-related changes in TCR beta repertoire diversity were measured in the study by deep sequencing normalized with unique cDNA molecular identifiers. The donors were split into four age groups: young (average about 15 years), middle-aged (about 40), aged (roughly 60) and long-lived (approximately 80). Donors of different ages were randomly distributed across sequencing lanes to avoid experimental bias. For two donors (one aged 18 to 30 and one aged 80 or older), the study analyzed two additional independent replicas of 1 million unique cDNA reads from the same blood draw.

This clonotype was found many times. The specificity of this receptor is unknown. No base quality values were provided; no much bigger clone lies one nucleotide off. Points the paper makes about the study in general: Since profiling was done on bulk unsorted PBMCs, naive and antigen-experienced compartments could not be conclusively compared. There was a strong correlation between observed TCR beta diversity and the percentage of naive T cells measured by flow cytometry. Total diversity estimates from one million sequenced T cells were considered lower bounds and underestimates. Donor CMV infection status was unknown, potentially confounding age-related changes in expanded clonotypes. Compared with the aged group, more naive CD4+ T cells, fewer expanded clones and increased TCR diversity were shown by the long-lived group, suggesting age selection. As age increased, observed TCR beta diversity per million T cells dropped in a roughly linear way, and a significant reduction was already evident by age 40.

Library creation used 5' RACE. Sequencing was performed on an Illumina HiSeq 2500. A second roughly 6 to 11 cycle PCR used a sample-barcoded 5' primer and a J-beta primer mix. A unique molecular identifier was introduced onto each TCR beta cDNA molecule by a template-switch 5' adaptor carrying 12 random nucleotides. At least 2.5 million CDR3-containing paired-end reads were obtained from each sample. First-strand cDNA was synthesized from all RNA with the Mint cDNA synthesis kit, primed by a TRBC-specific oligonucleotide. All cDNA was treated with uracil-DNA glycosylase and then went through a first 18-cycle PCR with the universal primers M1SS and BC2_uni_R. The authors' pipeline ran thus. For normalization, 1 million high-quality reads, each with a distinct molecular identifier, were randomly selected from each sample. Instead of being binned into consensus sequences, reads that shared molecular identifiers were thrown out. MiTCR, with a Q25 quality threshold and the strictest error-elimination algorithm, was used for CDR3 identification, clonotype clustering and error correction. Lower-bound total TCR beta diversity was estimated with a nonparametric unseen species model using Euler transformation. Using fastp at Q25 and MiXCR, TCRdb reprocessed the public reads and kept productive beta chains. CDR3 protein sequences are deduplicated, and each keeps its most common genes and DNA. The authors' filters were not applied to this entry. The sample yields hundreds of thousands of distinct CDR3 sequences; 32% were counted once. The ten largest make up 15% of the sample.

From a lookup of the germline V gene, CDR1 and CDR2 are SGDLS and YYNGEE. Relative to germline, V is 0 bases shorter and J is 0 bases shorter, with 9 bases between their ends. The CDR3, from cysteine to phenylalanine, totals 15 residues. Only the CDR3 region is kept as DNA, spanning 45 bases read in frame from base 1. The donors were around 39 Caucasian individuals from Russia, aged roughly 6 to 90 years, who were systemically healthy. Each donor gave approximately 10 milliliters of peripheral blood, collected into EDTA-treated Vacutainer tubes. Ficoll-Paque density-gradient centrifugation was used to isolate PBMCs, with at least 7 million per sample. Total RNA was extracted from PBMCs with Trizol reagent, with at least 6 micrograms obtained per sample. Naive CD45RAhigh/CD27high T cell percentages were measured by flow cytometry on a PBMC aliquot from every donor.

Sequenced input: blood. The chain employs TRBV9 and TRBJ1-2, with the D segment identity uncertain. The TCR sequence derives from a woman older than 75 in good health. Donor details come from another sample of the same person, matched by shared clones. The CDR3 protein is CASSVEDNANYGYTF. The base sequence is TGTGCCAGCAGCGTAGAAGACAATGCTAACTATGGCTACACCTTC.